The sequence of this T cell receptor (beta chain) was determined in a study of T cell repertoires in cytomegalovirus infection. Overall study context: The public TCR beta signatures pointed to both CMV infection and matching HLA type.

Germline CDR1 reads MNHEY; CDR2 reads SMNVEV (reference sequence). The CDR3 length is 19 residues. V dropped 3 bases and J dropped 0; count of bases not matched to a gene: 10. In TCRdb, the reads were re-called with MiXCR into one record per CDR3 protein. The table lists about 190,000 distinct CDR3 sequences, less than 9.5% of them singletons. Overall study findings and caveats: Dominating the ex vivo response were HLA-C-restricted CMV-specific TCR beta clonotypes. Totalled public TCR beta family frequency picked out people who carried CMV plus the relevant HLA.

This clonotype was seen many times. As yet, its antigen is unknown. The rearrangement joins TRBV27 to TRBJ2-6; 8 nucleotides line up with TRBD1. The origin of this receptor is a human donor in good health (CMV status not recorded). Some clones in this sample may be carry-over from other donors' samples. Source material: PBMCs. CDR3 coding DNA: TGTGCCAGCAGTTTCACCCCGGGACAGGCTAACTCTGGGGCCAACGTCCTGACTTTC. It codes for CASSFTPGQANSGANVLTF.